The rows below give T cell receptor beta chains drawn from one sample of a study of T cells after yellow fever vaccination. MiXCR, applied by TCRdb to the 5' RACE reads, yields one record per CDR3 protein. The sample yields 300,000 or so distinct CDR3 sequences, about 10% seen once. Sequencing used CD4+ T cells sorted from PBMCs, obtained 5 days after the yellow fever booster vaccination. The receptors here all came from a man in his late teens or twenties who received the YFV17D yellow fever vaccine. CDR3s include the opening cysteine and the closing phenylalanine or tryptophan. Fields, in order: J gene, clone size, D gene, V gene, CDR3 protein, CDR3 DNA. The D gene is left open where the match is weak. Clone size is shown for a subset of rows, as once, few, many or a class of expanded clone.

TRBJ1-1 | . | . | TRBV18 | CASSPQRQRNTEAFF | TGTGCCAGCTCACCACAAAGGCAGAGAAACACTGAAGCTTTCTTT
TRBJ2-4 | . | . | TRBV10-1 | CASSEDAGRIQYF | TGCGCCAGCAGTGAGGACGCGGGACGCATTCAGTACTTC
TRBJ1-1 | . | . | TRBV7-2 | CASSWELIGRNTEAFF | TGTGCCAGCAGCTGGGAACTAATAGGGCGGAACACTGAAGCTTTCTTT
TRBJ2-7 | . | . | TRBV7-2 | CASSLRVGGILEQYF | TGTGCCAGCAGCTTAAGGGTGGGCGGAATTCTCGAGCAGTACTTC
TRBJ2-5 | . | . | TRBV23-1 | CASSHFGVETQYF | TGCGCCAGCAGTCATTTCGGGGTAGAGACCCAGTACTTC
TRBJ2-2 | . | . | TRBV5-1 | CASSSAHHAGELFF | TGCGCCAGCAGCTCGGCCCACCATGCCGGGGAGCTGTTTTTT
TRBJ1-5 | few | . | TRBV2 | CASSERAGHNQPQHF | TGTGCCAGCAGTGAAAGGGCAGGACACAATCAGCCCCAGCATTTT
TRBJ1-1 | few | TRBD1 | TRBV2 | CASLQGLGTEAFF | TGTGCCAGCCTACAGGGGCTGGGGACTGAAGCTTTCTTT
TRBJ1-1 | . | TRBD1 | TRBV7-9 | CASSLDRDRVNTEAFF | TGTGCCAGCAGCCTAGACCGGGACAGGGTGAACACTGAAGCTTTCTTT
TRBJ1-1 | . | . | TRBV6-6 | CASGPITRTEAFF | TGTGCCAGCGGACCGATAACAAGGACTGAAGCTTTCTTT
TRBJ2-1 | many | TRBD1 | TRBV5-6 | CASSWSGTGEMDEQFF | TGTGCCAGCAGCTGGAGTGGGACAGGGGAAATGGATGAGCAGTTCTTC
TRBJ2-3 | . | TRBD2 | TRBV7-2 | CASSLVASGYFLTDTQYF | TGTGCCAGCAGCTTAGTAGCTAGCGGGTACTTCTTAACAGATACGCAGTATTTT
TRBJ2-6 | . | . | TRBV13 | CASSPDRSTLGPNVLTF | TGTGCCAGCAGCCCCGACAGGTCTACTTTAGGACCCAACGTCCTGACTTTC
TRBJ2-1 | . | TRBD2 | TRBV12-3/TRBV12-4 | CASSPSRGGAYNEQFF | TGTGCCAGCAGTCCCTCTCGCGGGGGGGCCTACAATGAGCAGTTCTTC
TRBJ2-2 | many | TRBD1 | TRBV6-6 | CASRPGQGYTGELFF | TGTGCCAGCAGGCCGGGACAGGGGTACACCGGGGAGCTGTTTTTT
TRBJ1-2 | . | . | TRBV6-2/TRBV6-3 | CASSYGRRDYGYTF | TGTGCCAGCAGTTACGGGAGGAGGGACTATGGCTACACCTTC
TRBJ2-3 | . | TRBD2 | TRBV12-3/TRBV12-4 | CATLASGGSTDTQYF | TGTGCCACCTTAGCTAGCGGGGGGAGCACAGATACGCAGTATTTT
TRBJ1-1 | . | . | TRBV7-2 | CASRKYDGGNTEAFF | TGTGCCAGCAGGAAATACGACGGTGGGAACACTGAAGCTTTCTTT
TRBJ1-2 | few | TRBD1 | TRBV9 | CASSVGGTGSKYGYTF | TGTGCCAGCAGCGTAGGGGGGACAGGGTCGAAGTATGGCTACACCTTC
TRBJ1-1 | few | . | TRBV24-1 | CATSVGETAEHTEAFF | TGTGCCACCAGTGTAGGTGAGACAGCGGAACACACTGAAGCTTTCTTT
TRBJ1-1 | . | . | TRBV5-1 | CASKPNVDTEAFF | TGCGCCAGCAAGCCAAATGTGGACACTGAAGCTTTCTTT
TRBJ2-3 | few | . | TRBV19 | CASSLADLTDTQYF | TGTGCCAGTAGTCTGGCGGACCTCACAGATACGCAGTATTTT
TRBJ1-6 | . | TRBD1 | TRBV27 | CASSFSGTGNSPLHF | TGTGCCAGCAGTTTCTCCGGGACAGGGAATTCACCCCTCCACTTT
TRBJ1-2 | few | . | TRBV19 | CASSIGPPLQGHGYTF | TGTGCCAGTAGTATTGGCCCTCCACTCCAGGGACATGGCTACACCTTC
TRBJ1-6 | . | . | TRBV20-1 | CSARGRDADNSPLHF | TGCAGTGCTAGAGGACGGGACGCAGATAATTCACCCCTCCACTTT
TRBJ2-3 | few | . | TRBV2 | CASSEASGRARYTDTQYF | TGTGCCAGCAGTGAAGCCAGTGGGCGGGCCCGATACACAGATACGCAGTATTTT
TRBJ2-7 | few | . | TRBV7-2 | CASSLASGQYTYEQYF | TGTGCCAGCAGCTTAGCCTCCGGACAGTACACCTACGAGCAGTACTTC
TRBJ1-5 | few | . | TRBV12-3/TRBV12-4 | CASSPWGSSSGQPQHF | TGTGCCAGCAGCCCCTGGGGGTCCTCTTCCGGTCAGCCCCAGCATTTT
TRBJ2-7 | few | . | TRBV20-1 | CSASSGLYEQYF | TGCAGTGCTAGCTCCGGACTATACGAGCAGTACTTC
TRBJ2-1 | few | TRBD2 | TRBV18 | CASSSLAGDYNEQFF | TGTGCCAGCTCAAGTCTAGCGGGGGACTACAATGAGCAGTTCTTC
TRBJ1-1 | . | . | TRBV6-2/TRBV6-3 | CASSTSPGTEAFF | TGTGCCAGCAGTACTTCCCCCGGCACTGAAGCTTTCTTT
TRBJ1-1 | many | TRBD1 | TRBV7-3 | CASSSDRGSVTEAFF | TGTGCCAGCAGCTCGGACAGGGGATCGGTTACTGAAGCTTTCTTT
TRBJ2-5 | few | . | TRBV9 | CASSVGGLEETQYF | TGTGCCAGCAGCGTAGGGGGACTCGAAGAGACCCAGTACTTC
TRBJ1-2 | few | TRBD1 | TRBV7-2 | CASSSYLQGDLYGYTF | TGTGCCAGCAGCTCGTATTTACAGGGGGACCTTTATGGCTACACCTTC
TRBJ1-3 | few | . | TRBV20-1 | CSARDDGNTIYF | TGCAGTGCTAGAGATGATGGAAACACCATATATTTT
TRBJ2-2 | few | . | TRBV2 | CASSGERMSGELFF | TGTGCCAGCAGTGGGGAGCGCATGTCAGGGGAGCTGTTTTTT
TRBJ1-5 | few | TRBD1 | TRBV20-1 | CSAPDRAGVLPQHF | TGCAGTGCTCCGGACAGGGCGGGCGTGTTGCCCCAGCATTTT
TRBJ1-4 | . | . | TRBV12-3/TRBV12-4 | CASSLLPARVAEKLFF | TGTGCCAGCAGTTTACTTCCGGCCAGGGTAGCCGAAAAACTGTTTTTT
TRBJ1-5 | . | TRBD1 | TRBV23-1 | CASRTGYSNQPQHF | TGCGCCAGCAGGACAGGGTATAGCAATCAGCCCCAGCATTTT
TRBJ1-1 | . | . | TRBV30 | CAWIPGGRSTEAFF | TGTGCCTGGATACCCGGGGGCAGGAGCACTGAAGCTTTCTTT
TRBJ2-7 | . | . | TRBV5-4 | CASSSQGVISYEQYF | TGTGCCAGCAGCTCTCAGGGTGTCATATCCTACGAGCAGTACTTC
TRBJ2-2 | many | . | TRBV6-5 | CASGGSTGELFF | TGTGCCAGCGGGGGGTCAACCGGGGAGCTGTTTTTT
TRBJ2-7 | . | TRBD2 | TRBV7-2 | CASSSYGTSGGASEQYF | TGTGCCAGCAGCTCGTACGGGACTAGCGGGGGGGCCTCCGAGCAGTACTTC
TRBJ2-5 | . | . | TRBV5-1 | CASSLGDRAMETQYF | TGCGCCAGCAGCCTAGGGGATCGGGCAATGGAGACCCAGTACTTC
TRBJ2-4 | . | . | TRBV4-3 | CASSQVGGSEIQYF | TGCGCCAGCAGCCAAGTCGGTGGCTCGGAGATTCAGTACTTC
TRBJ2-5 | few | TRBD2 | TRBV5-1 | CASSRPGLAGGPQYF | TGCGCCAGCAGCAGGCCGGGACTAGCGGGGGGGCCCCAGTACTTC
TRBJ2-3 | few | . | TRBV5-1 | CASSRASGTDTQYF | TGCGCCAGCAGTAGGGCTAGCGGCACAGATACGCAGTATTTT
TRBJ2-2 | few | . | TRBV10-3 | CAISGRQPNTGELFF | TGTGCCATCAGTGGTCGCCAGCCAAACACCGGGGAGCTGTTTTTT
TRBJ1-5 | few | . | TRBV30 | CAWRTQGSNQPQHF | TGTGCCTGGAGAACACAGGGAAGCAATCAGCCCCAGCATTTT
TRBJ2-5 | many | . | TRBV30 | CAWSPSAGAFQETQYF | TGTGCCTGGAGTCCCTCTGCGGGGGCCTTCCAAGAGACCCAGTACTTC
TRBJ1-6 | few | TRBD1 | TRBV6-5 | CASRRDSHSPLHF | TGTGCCAGCAGACGGGACAGCCATTCACCCCTCCACTTT